The 7 T cell receptor beta chains in this list originate from one sample, sequenced in a study of blood T cell repertoires in COVID-19 (dated by TCRdb to 2020 to 2021). Library construction relied on the immunoSEQ multiplex PCR assay. TCRdb mirrors the immuneACCESS table, restricted to in-frame sequences. Some clones are absent from its copies; in checked studies, under half trace to an unresolved V gene, and the reason for the others is unknown. The sample contains roughly 110,000 clones, approximately 81% of them found a single time. The ten biggest clones cover roughly 4.6% of the sample. Sequencing used peripheral blood. Receptors originate from a human donor in a cohort sampled during active COVID-19.

V gene TRBV19 combines with J gene TRBJ2-1; D uncertain. This CDR3 is 16 amino acids long. Germline values: CDR1 LNHDA, CDR2 SQIVND (reference sequence). V gave up 5 bases and J gave up 0 bases, with 14 bases separating them. CDR3 residues: CASSPNIGNSYNEQFF. CDR3 nucleotides: TGTGCCAGTAGTCCGAATATCGGTAACTCCTACAATGAGCAGTTCTTC.

J is TRBJ1-2 and V is TRBV6-6, with a possible D match to TRBD1 (5 bases). Germline V gene lookup returns CDR1 MNHNY and CDR2 SVGAGI (reference sequence). The CDR3 is made up of 15 amino acids. Trimming stripped 7 bases from V and 2 bases from J, with 17 bases between. The CDR3 bases are TGTGCCAGCACCCTGGGGGGGTCGGAAAACTATGGCTACACCTTC. Its translation: CASTLGGSENYGYTF.

This clone has just one count. This chain uses TRBV9 with TRBJ2-1, with TRBD2 identical over 7 bases. CDR3 length: 16 amino acids. Germline trimming cut 0 bases from V and 4 bases from J; bases unmatched to any gene: 7. Germline loops: CDR1 SGDLS, CDR2 YYNGEE. The DNA for the CDR3 is TGTGCCAGCAGCGTAGATCAGGGAGGGATTTACAATGAGCAGTTCTTC. Protein sequence: CASSVDQGGIYNEQFF. The full variable domain, completed using reference TRBV9 and TRBJ2-1, is DSGVTQTPKHLITATGQRVTLRCSPRSGDLSVYWYQQSLDQGLQFLIQYYNGEERAKGNILERFSAQQFPDLHSELNLSSLELGDSALYFCASSVDQGGIYNEQFFGPGTRLTVL.

V usage is TRBV10-1 and J usage is TRBJ2-2, with TRBD2 matching 9 bases. The CDR3 runs to 15 residues. Germline-derived CDR1 and CDR2 are WNHNN and SYGVQD (reference sequence). V shed 4 bases and J 5 bases; nucleotides not matched to a gene: 5. The CDR3: CASSVLAGRTGELFF. CDR3 nucleotides: TGCGCCAGCAGTGTACTAGCGGGTCGAACCGGGGAGCTGTTTTTT.

The chain recombines TRBV30 with TRBJ2-1; D is unresolved. This CDR3 comprises 14 residues. CDR1 is GTSNPN, CDR2 SVGIG, per germline (reference sequence). Trimming removed 4 bases at V and 7 bases at J, with 17 bases between. CDR3 sequence (DNA): TGTGCCTGGACATTGGGCGTCCAAGGAAATGAGCAGTTCTTC. Encoded protein: CAWTLGVQGNEQFF.

V and J are TRBV28 and TRBJ2-1, with a possible D match to TRBD2 (6 bases). CDR3 length: 16 residues. Trimming left V 5 bases short and J 6 bases short, with 20 bases between. Germline V gene sequence: CDR1 MDHEN, CDR2 SYDVKM. The CDR3, as DNA: TGTGCCAGCAGTCCCCGGGACTTGGGTTGGGGCAATGAGCAGTTCTTC. Translating it yields CASSPRDLGWGNEQFF.

This chain links TRBV11-2 with TRBJ1-5; maybe TRBD1 (5 bases). CDR1 and CDR2 from the germline V gene are SGHAT and FQNNGV. The ends were cut back, 1 base at V and 0 bases at J, with 10 bases in the middle. The CDR3 is made up of 16 amino acids. The CDR3 here is CASSLGQGGSNQPQHF. In nucleotides, the CDR3 is TGTGCCAGCAGCTTAGGGCAGGGAGGTAGCAATCAGCCCCAGCATTTT.